Given below is one T cell receptor (beta chain) in context. What it recognizes is unknown. The data originate from a study of shared clonotypes between healthy human individuals. Notes on the study in general: Memory subsets had estimated richness that was generally smaller than that of naive subsets. A few donors had approximately 4.6% of their naive CD4 clonotypes in common.

The ends were cut back, 2 bases at V and 4 bases at J, with 18 bases in the middle. CDR3 length: 16 residues. Germline CDR1 SGHKS, CDR2 YYEKEE (reference sequence). TCRdb's copy holds only in-frame clones and misses some; the assay was immunoSEQ multiplex PCR. The table includes roughly 2.5 million clones, more than 90% detected once. The V call is TRBV5-5, the J call TRBJ1-2; the D gene is possibly TRBD1 (6 bases). This sequence was found in a man younger than 35 in good health. Sequencing was done on a sample of naive CD4+ T cells sorted from blood. Described subset: CD45RA+ positively selected. CDR3 in amino acids: CASSLANRESPYGYTF. In DNA, the CDR3 is TGTGCCAGCAGCTTAGCCAACAGGGAATCTCCCTATGGCTACACCTTC.